This T cell receptor beta chain was identified during a study of breast tumors, draining lymph nodes, adjacent tissues. One entry per CDR3 protein, called by TCRdb with MiXCR from the multiplex PCR reads. The table lists 170,000 or so distinct CDR3 sequences, 25% to 40% of them singletons. The lymph nodes were axillary draining lymph nodes from breast cancer patients. The sequenced sample consisted of axillary lymph node tissue. This receptor was obtained from a female donor with breast cancer. Some clones in this sample may be carry-over from other donors' samples.

As DNA, the CDR3 is TGTGCCAGTAGTGTACAGGGGAGGCAAAAACTGTTTTTT. Protein product: CASSVQGRQKLFF. The V gene is TRBV19, the J gene TRBJ1-4; 7 nucleotides match TRBD1. Unmatched junction bases numbered 6, after V lost 5 bases and J lost 9 bases. The CDR3 contains 13 residues. From germline, CDR1 is LNHDA and CDR2 SQIVND (reference sequence).